This T cell receptor (beta chain) was sequenced during a study of blood T cell repertoires in COVID-19. Original handling: Estimation of nucleated cell counts relied on the amplification of reference gene primers. Some clones are missing from TCRdb's copy, which holds only in-frame ones; the method was immunoSEQ multiplex PCR. The V and J calls and clone size are taken from that table; D and trimming were inferred from the DNA. The data show just over 70,000 clones, with 80% seen just once and 15% to 20% held by the top ten. Per the germline V gene, CDR1 is SNHLY and CDR2 is FYNNEI. This CDR3 region has 15 residues.

Sequences were obtained from peripheral blood. The chain joins TRBV2 to TRBJ1-4; tentative D call: TRBD1 (6 bases). The TCR sequence derives from a man between 65 and 85 years old who had recovered from COVID-19. In nucleotides, the CDR3 is TGTGCAACCAAATGGACCGGGACAATCAATGAAAAACTGTTTTTT. The encoded protein is CATKWTGTINEKLFF.